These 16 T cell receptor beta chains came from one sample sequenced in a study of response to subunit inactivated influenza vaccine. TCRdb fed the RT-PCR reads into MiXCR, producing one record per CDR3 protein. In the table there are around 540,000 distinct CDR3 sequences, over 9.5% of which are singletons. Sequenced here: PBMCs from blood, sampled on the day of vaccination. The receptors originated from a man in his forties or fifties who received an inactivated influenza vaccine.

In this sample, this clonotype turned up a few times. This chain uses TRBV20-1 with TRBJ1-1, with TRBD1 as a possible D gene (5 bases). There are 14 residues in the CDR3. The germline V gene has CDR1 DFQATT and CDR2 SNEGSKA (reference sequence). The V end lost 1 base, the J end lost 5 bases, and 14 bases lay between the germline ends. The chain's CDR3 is CSARAGGSGTEAFF. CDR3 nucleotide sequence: TGCAGTGCTAGAGCCGGGGGATCTGGGACTGAAGCTTTCTTT.

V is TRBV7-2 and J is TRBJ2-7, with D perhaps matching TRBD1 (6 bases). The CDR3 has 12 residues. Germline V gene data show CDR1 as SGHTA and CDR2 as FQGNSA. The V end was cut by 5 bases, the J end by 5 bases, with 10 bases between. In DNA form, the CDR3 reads TGTGCCAGCAGCACCTACAGGGACGAGCAGTACTTC. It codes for CASSTYRDEQYF.

The CDR3 spells CASSPLTASGNTIYF. The CDR3 DNA sequence: TGCGCCAGCAGCCCTCTGACAGCCTCTGGAAACACCATATATTTT. J is TRBJ1-3 and V is TRBV5-1, with D possibly TRBD1 on 5 matching bases. The V gene's germline CDR1 is SGHRS and CDR2 YFSETQ. This CDR3 region has 15 residues. V was clipped by 4 bases and J by 0 bases, with 11 bases between them.

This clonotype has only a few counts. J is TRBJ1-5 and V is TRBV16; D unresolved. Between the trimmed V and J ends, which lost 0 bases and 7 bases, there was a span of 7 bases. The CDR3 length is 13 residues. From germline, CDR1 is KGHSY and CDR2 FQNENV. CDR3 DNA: TGTGCCAGCAGCCAATCTAAAACGCAGCCCCAGCATTTT. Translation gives CASSQSKTQPQHF. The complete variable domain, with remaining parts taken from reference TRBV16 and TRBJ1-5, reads GEEVAQTPKHLVRGEGQKAKLYCAPIKGHSYVFWYQQVLKNEFKFLISFQNENVFDETGMPKERFSAKCLPNSPCSLEIQATKLEDSAVYFCASSQSKTQPQHFGDGTRLSIL.

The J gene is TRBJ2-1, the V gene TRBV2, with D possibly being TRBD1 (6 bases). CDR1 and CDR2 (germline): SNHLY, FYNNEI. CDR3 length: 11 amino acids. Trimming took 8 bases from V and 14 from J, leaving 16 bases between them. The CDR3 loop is CASSTGSLEFF. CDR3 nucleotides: TGTGCCAGCTCGACAGGCTCCTTAGAGTTCTTC.

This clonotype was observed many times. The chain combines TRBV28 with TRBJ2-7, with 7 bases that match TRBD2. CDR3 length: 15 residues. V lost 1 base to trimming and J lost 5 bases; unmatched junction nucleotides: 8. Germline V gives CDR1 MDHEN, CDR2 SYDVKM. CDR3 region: CASSLLRGSVDEQYF. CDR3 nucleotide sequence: TGTGCCAGCAGTTTATTACGCGGGAGCGTTGACGAGCAGTACTTC. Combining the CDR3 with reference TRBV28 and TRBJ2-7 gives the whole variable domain DVKVTQSSRYLVKRTGEKVFLECVQDMDHENMFWYRQDPGLGLRLIYFSYDVKMKEKGDIPEGYSVSREKKERFSLILESASTNQTSMYLCASSLLRGSVDEQYFGPGTRLTVT.

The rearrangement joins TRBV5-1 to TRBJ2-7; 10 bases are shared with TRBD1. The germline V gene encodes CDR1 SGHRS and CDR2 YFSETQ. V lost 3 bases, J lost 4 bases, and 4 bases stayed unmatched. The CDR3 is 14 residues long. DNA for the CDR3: TGCGCCAGCAGCTCGGGACAGGGGATGTACGAGCAGTACTTC. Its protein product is CASSSGQGMYEQYF. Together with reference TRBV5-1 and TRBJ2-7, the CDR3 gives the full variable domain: KAGVTQTPRYLIKTRGQQVTLSCSPISGHRSVSWYQQTPGQGLQFLFEYFSETQRNKGNFPGRFSGRQFSNSRSEMNVSTLELGDSALYLCASSSGQGMYEQYFGPGTRLTVT.

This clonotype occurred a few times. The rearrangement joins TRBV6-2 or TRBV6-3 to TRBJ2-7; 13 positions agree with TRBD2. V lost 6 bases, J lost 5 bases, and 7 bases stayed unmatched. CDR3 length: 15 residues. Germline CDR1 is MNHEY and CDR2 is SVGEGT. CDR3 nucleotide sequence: TGTGCCAGCAGCCGGCGGACTAGCGGGAGTAACGAGCAGTACTTC. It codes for CASSRRTSGSNEQYF.

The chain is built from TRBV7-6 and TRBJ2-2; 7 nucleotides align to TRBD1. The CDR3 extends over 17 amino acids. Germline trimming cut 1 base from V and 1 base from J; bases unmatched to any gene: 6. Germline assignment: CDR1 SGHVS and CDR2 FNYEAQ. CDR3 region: CASSLGTGLMNTGELFF. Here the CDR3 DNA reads TGTGCCAGCAGCTTAGGGACAGGCCTTATGAACACCGGGGAGCTGTTTTTT.

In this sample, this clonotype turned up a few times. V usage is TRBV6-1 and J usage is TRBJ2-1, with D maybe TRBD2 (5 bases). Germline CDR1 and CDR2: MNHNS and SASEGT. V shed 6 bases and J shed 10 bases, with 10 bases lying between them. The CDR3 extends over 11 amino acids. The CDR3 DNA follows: TGTGCCAGCAGGAGGACGGGGGAGCAGTTCTTC. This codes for CASRRTGEQFF.

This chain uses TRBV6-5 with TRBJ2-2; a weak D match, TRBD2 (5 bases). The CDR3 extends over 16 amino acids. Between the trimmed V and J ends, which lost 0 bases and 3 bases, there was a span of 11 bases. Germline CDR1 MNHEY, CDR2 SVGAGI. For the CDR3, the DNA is TGTGCCAGCAGTTACTCGGTCAGGACTGACACCGGGGAGCTGTTTTTT. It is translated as CASSYSVRTDTGELFF.

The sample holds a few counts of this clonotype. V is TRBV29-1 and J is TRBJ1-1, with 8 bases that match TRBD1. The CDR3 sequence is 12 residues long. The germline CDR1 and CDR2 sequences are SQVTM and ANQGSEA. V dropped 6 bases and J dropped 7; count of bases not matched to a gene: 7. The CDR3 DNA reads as TGCAGCGTAGGCAGGGGGACAGGTGAAGCTTTCTTT. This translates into CSVGRGTGEAFF.

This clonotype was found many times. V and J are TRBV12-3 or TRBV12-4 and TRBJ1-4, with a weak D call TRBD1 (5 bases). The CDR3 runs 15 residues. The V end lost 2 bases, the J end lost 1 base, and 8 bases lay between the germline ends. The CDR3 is CASSLNQGTNEKLFF. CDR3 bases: TGTGCCAGCAGTTTAAATCAGGGAACTAATGAAAAACTGTTTTTT.

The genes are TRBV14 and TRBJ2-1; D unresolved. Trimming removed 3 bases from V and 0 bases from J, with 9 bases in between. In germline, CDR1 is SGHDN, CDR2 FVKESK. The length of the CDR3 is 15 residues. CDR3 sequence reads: CASSQARNSYNEQFF. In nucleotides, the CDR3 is TGTGCCAGCAGCCAGGCGCGGAACTCCTACAATGAGCAGTTCTTC. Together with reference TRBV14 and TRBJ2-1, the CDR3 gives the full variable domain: EAGVTQFPSHSVIEKGQTVTLRCDPISGHDNLYWYRRVMGKEIKFLLHFVKESKQDESGMPNNRFLAERTGGTYSTLKVQPAELEDSGVYFCASSQARNSYNEQFFGPGTRLTVL.

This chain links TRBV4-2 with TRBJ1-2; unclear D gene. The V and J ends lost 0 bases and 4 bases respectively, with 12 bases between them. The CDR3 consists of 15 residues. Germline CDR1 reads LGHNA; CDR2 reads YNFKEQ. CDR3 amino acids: CASSQDLETPYGYTF. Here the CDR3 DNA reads TGTGCCAGCAGCCAAGATCTGGAGACACCCTATGGCTACACCTTC.

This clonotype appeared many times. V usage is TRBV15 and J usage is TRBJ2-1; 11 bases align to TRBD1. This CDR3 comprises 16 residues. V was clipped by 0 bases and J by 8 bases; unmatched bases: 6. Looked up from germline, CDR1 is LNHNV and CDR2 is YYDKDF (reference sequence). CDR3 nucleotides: TGTGCCACCAGCAGAGATCGGGGACAGGGGGTTCATGAGCAGTTCTTC. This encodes CATSRDRGQGVHEQFF.